A selection of T cell receptor beta chains follows, all from one sample in a study of cytomegalovirus exposure and HLA in healthy donors. Sequencing was performed with immunoSEQ multiplex PCR; in TCRdb, only in-frame clones are kept and a portion is missing. The sample holds roughly 260,000 clones, just under 85% seen once. Sequencing was carried out using PBMCs. The origin of the receptors is a woman in her 40s in good health and CMV-seropositive. The CDR3 runs from the conserved cysteine through the conserved F or W. D genes are given only for firm matches. Clone size is given for some rows only: seen once, a few or many times, or a class if the clone is expanded.

v_gene: TRBV5-1
d_gene: TRBD1
j_gene: TRBJ1-4
len: 16
abundance: few
CDR3nt: TGCGCCAGCAGCATCGGGACAGGGGCAACTAATGAAAAACTGTTTTTT
CDR3aa: CASSIGTGATNEKLFF

v_gene: TRBV2
d_gene: -
j_gene: TRBJ2-2
len: 15
abundance: -
CDR3nt: TGTGCCAGCAGTGACGACCAGACGGGTCCACGGGAGCTGTTTTTT
CDR3aa: CASSDDQTGPRELFF

v_gene: TRBV27
d_gene: TRBD2
j_gene: TRBJ2-1
len: 17
abundance: -
CDR3nt: TGTGCCAGCAGTTTGTCGGGGTTTGGACTAGAGCTTGGTGAGCAGTTCTTC
CDR3aa: CASSLSGFGLELGEQFF

v_gene: TRBV30
d_gene: -
j_gene: TRBJ1-4
len: 12
abundance: -
CDR3nt: TGTGCCTGGAGTCTCGGGAGCGAAAAACTGTTTTTT
CDR3aa: CAWSLGSEKLFF

v_gene: TRBV5-1
d_gene: TRBD2
j_gene: TRBJ2-7
len: 15
abundance: once
CDR3nt: TGCGCCAGCAGGTTGGACCCCGGGAGGGCCTACGAGCAGTACTTC
CDR3aa: CASRLDPGRAYEQYF

v_gene: TRBV27
d_gene: -
j_gene: TRBJ2-1
len: 14
abundance: -
CDR3nt: TGTGCCAGCAGTTTTGGCGGGTCGTACAATGAGCAGTTCTTC
CDR3aa: CASSFGGSYNEQFF

v_gene: TRBV4-3
d_gene: TRBD1
j_gene: TRBJ2-1
len: 13
abundance: -
CDR3nt: TGCGCCAGCGGGCCACAGGGGTCAGTAACCCCGATCTTC
CDR3aa: CASGPQGSVTPIF

v_gene: TRBV6-1
d_gene: TRBD2
j_gene: TRBJ2-2
len: 14
abundance: -
CDR3nt: TGTGCCAGCGGTAGCGGGAGGATTACCGGGGAGCTGTTTTTT
CDR3aa: CASGSGRITGELFF

v_gene: TRBV9
d_gene: TRBD2
j_gene: TRBJ2-5
len: 17
abundance: -
CDR3nt: TGTGCCAGCAGCCCCTACGGGGGACTAGCGGTACAAGAGACCCAGTACTTC
CDR3aa: CASSPYGGLAVQETQYF

v_gene: TRBV5-6
d_gene: TRBD2
j_gene: TRBJ2-1
len: 17
abundance: -
CDR3nt: TGTGCCAGCAGCAGACTAGCGGTCCCCCTCTCCTACAATGAGCAGTTCTTC
CDR3aa: CASSRLAVPLSYNEQFF

v_gene: TRBV7-3
d_gene: TRBD2
j_gene: TRBJ2-1
len: 15
abundance: -
CDR3nt: TGTGCCAGCAGCCCTAGCGGGAGGTCCTACAATGAGCAGTTCTTC
CDR3aa: CASSPSGRSYNEQFF

v_gene: TRBV6-6
d_gene: -
j_gene: TRBJ2-2
len: 16
abundance: -
CDR3nt: TGTGCCAGCAGATACCCGGCGGGGCGAAACACCGGGGAGCTGTTTTTT
CDR3aa: CASRYPAGRNTGELFF

v_gene: TRBV9
d_gene: -
j_gene: TRBJ2-1
len: 17
abundance: -
CDR3nt: TGTGCCAGCAGCGTAGCTGGAACGGGAAAGGGTTACAATGAGCAGTTCTTC
CDR3aa: CASSVAGTGKGYNEQFF

v_gene: TRBV28
d_gene: TRBD1
j_gene: TRBJ1-1
len: 15
abundance: -
CDR3nt: TGTGCCAGCACCACTGGGGGGACAGGGAGCACTGAAGCTTTCTTT
CDR3aa: CASTTGGTGSTEAFF

v_gene: TRBV18
d_gene: TRBD2
j_gene: TRBJ2-3
len: 17
abundance: once
CDR3nt: TGTGCCAGCTCGGCGGGTCCGGGACTAGCGGGAGGTGATACGCAGTATTTT
CDR3aa: CASSAGPGLAGGDTQYF

v_gene: TRBV5-1
d_gene: -
j_gene: TRBJ2-7
len: 14
abundance: once
CDR3nt: TGCGCCAGCAGCCCCACCGGGGGTTCCCACGAGCAGTACTTC
CDR3aa: CASSPTGGSHEQYF

v_gene: TRBV28
d_gene: -
j_gene: TRBJ1-1
len: 15
abundance: -
CDR3nt: TGTGCCAGCAGAGCTCCGGACAGATTGAACACTGAAGCTTTCTTT
CDR3aa: CASRAPDRLNTEAFF

v_gene: TRBV7-4
d_gene: TRBD2
j_gene: TRBJ2-7
len: 15
abundance: -
CDR3nt: TGTGCCAGCAGCTTAGTTCCTAGCGGTTCCTACGAGCAGTACTTC
CDR3aa: CASSLVPSGSYEQYF

v_gene: TRBV4-2
d_gene: -
j_gene: TRBJ1-6
len: 18
abundance: -
CDR3nt: TGTGCCAGCAGCCAAAGGACACGAGAGGGGGGGATAGGTTCACCCCTCCACTTT
CDR3aa: CASSQRTREGGIGSPLHF

v_gene: TRBV6-1
d_gene: TRBD2
j_gene: TRBJ2-7
len: 15
abundance: -
CDR3nt: TGTGCCAGCAGTGGCGGGACTAGCGGGCGTTACGAGCAGTACTTC
CDR3aa: CASSGGTSGRYEQYF

v_gene: TRBV19
d_gene: TRBD1
j_gene: TRBJ2-7
len: 16
abundance: -
CDR3nt: TGTGCCAGTAAGGCTACCGGGACAGGGGGTTCCTACGAGCAGTACTTC
CDR3aa: CASKATGTGGSYEQYF

v_gene: TRBV7-3
d_gene: -
j_gene: TRBJ2-7
len: 15
abundance: few
CDR3nt: TGTGCCAGCAGCTTAGGGGGCGGGAGCCTCTACGAGCAGTACTTC
CDR3aa: CASSLGGGSLYEQYF

v_gene: TRBV7-9
d_gene: TRBD2
j_gene: TRBJ2-2
len: 17
abundance: -
CDR3nt: TGTGCCAGCAGCTTAGGGGCTAGCGGGAGAAACACCGGGGAGCTGTTTTTT
CDR3aa: CASSLGASGRNTGELFF

v_gene: TRBV11-3
d_gene: -
j_gene: TRBJ2-7
len: 14
abundance: few
CDR3nt: TGTGCCAGCAGCTTAGGACGGTTCGCGGGGGAGCAGTACTTC
CDR3aa: CASSLGRFAGEQYF

v_gene: TRBV9
d_gene: TRBD1
j_gene: TRBJ1-1
len: 15
abundance: few
CDR3nt: TGTGCCAGCAGCGCGCAGGGGGCCTTGGGGACTGAAGCTTTCTTT
CDR3aa: CASSAQGALGTEAFF

v_gene: TRBV4-3
d_gene: TRBD2
j_gene: TRBJ2-7
len: 16
abundance: -
CDR3nt: TGCGCCAGCAGCCAAGTCCTAGCGGGAGGGCCTTACGAGCAGTACTTC
CDR3aa: CASSQVLAGGPYEQYF

v_gene: TRBV28
d_gene: -
j_gene: TRBJ2-3
len: 16
abundance: few
CDR3nt: TGTGCCAGCAGTAACCCGACAGGTCCGTCCACAGATACGCAGTATTTT
CDR3aa: CASSNPTGPSTDTQYF

v_gene: TRBV7-3
d_gene: -
j_gene: TRBJ1-5
len: 13
abundance: few
CDR3nt: TGTGCCAGCAGCTTAACTTTCGATCAGCCCCAGCATTTT
CDR3aa: CASSLTFDQPQHF

v_gene: TRBV7-2
d_gene: TRBD2
j_gene: TRBJ2-3
len: 18
abundance: -
CDR3nt: TGTGCCAGCAGCTCGGGACTAGCGGGGCTTTTTAGCACAGATACGCAGTATTTT
CDR3aa: CASSSGLAGLFSTDTQYF

v_gene: TRBV10-3
d_gene: TRBD2
j_gene: TRBJ2-1
len: 17
abundance: -
CDR3nt: TGTGCCATCAGCAGACTAGCGGGAGGGAGCTCCTACAATGAGCAGTTCTTC
CDR3aa: CAISRLAGGSSYNEQFF

v_gene: TRBV25-1
d_gene: -
j_gene: TRBJ1-1
len: 13
abundance: few
CDR3nt: TGTGCCAGCAGTGAATATCAAAACACTGAAGCTTTCTTT
CDR3aa: CASSEYQNTEAFF

v_gene: TRBV30
d_gene: -
j_gene: TRBJ1-6
len: 15
abundance: -
CDR3nt: TGTGCCGGGACACTTCGAGATGAATATAATTCACCCCTCCACTTT
CDR3aa: CAGTLRDEYNSPLHF

v_gene: TRBV27
d_gene: -
j_gene: TRBJ2-7
len: 13
abundance: -
CDR3nt: TGTGCCAGCAGTTTAACGGGTTCCTACGAGCAGTACTTC
CDR3aa: CASSLTGSYEQYF

v_gene: TRBV7-2
d_gene: -
j_gene: TRBJ1-3
len: 17
abundance: once
CDR3nt: TGTGCCAGCAGCTTAGGCCAGGGTCTTTTGGGTGGAAACACCATATATTTT
CDR3aa: CASSLGQGLLGGNTIYF

v_gene: TRBV19
d_gene: -
j_gene: TRBJ1-2
len: 15
abundance: once
CDR3nt: TGTGCCAGTAGTATAGCTCGGGAAACTAACTATGGCTACACCTTC
CDR3aa: CASSIARETNYGYTF

v_gene: TRBV7-9
d_gene: TRBD1
j_gene: TRBJ2-7
len: 15
abundance: -
CDR3nt: TGTGCCAGCAGCCATAGACAGGGTGGTAGCTACGAGCAGTACTTC
CDR3aa: CASSHRQGGSYEQYF

v_gene: TRBV6-5
d_gene: TRBD1
j_gene: TRBJ2-2
len: 15
abundance: -
CDR3nt: TGTGCCAGCAGGGGACAGGGGGCGTACACCGGGGAGCTGTTTTTT
CDR3aa: CASRGQGAYTGELFF

v_gene: TRBV7-3
d_gene: -
j_gene: TRBJ2-7
len: 15
abundance: -
CDR3nt: TGTGCCAGCAGCTTAGGTCGCGGGTTTGCCTACGAGCAGTACTTC
CDR3aa: CASSLGRGFAYEQYF

v_gene: TRBV28
d_gene: TRBD2
j_gene: TRBJ2-5
len: 16
abundance: -
CDR3nt: TGTGCCAGCAGTTCGAAGACTAGCTTTGTTGTAGAGACCCAGTACTTC
CDR3aa: CASSSKTSFVVETQYF

v_gene: TRBV29-1
d_gene: TRBD2
j_gene: TRBJ2-1
len: 13
abundance: -
CDR3nt: TGCAGCGTTGAGGGACTAGCCTACAATGAGCAGTTCTTC
CDR3aa: CSVEGLAYNEQFF

v_gene: TRBV2
d_gene: TRBD1
j_gene: TRBJ1-5
len: 15
abundance: -
CDR3nt: TGTGCCAGCAGTGAAGGACAGGGGATCAATCAGCCCCAGCATTTT
CDR3aa: CASSEGQGINQPQHF

v_gene: TRBV27
d_gene: TRBD1
j_gene: TRBJ2-7
len: 15
abundance: -
CDR3nt: TGTGCCAGCAGTTTAGCGGGACAGGCACCCTACGAGCAGTACTTC
CDR3aa: CASSLAGQAPYEQYF

v_gene: TRBV25-1
d_gene: TRBD1
j_gene: TRBJ1-4
len: 15
abundance: -
CDR3nt: TGTGCCAGCAGTGAGTTGGGGACAGGGGATGAAAAACTGTTTTTT
CDR3aa: CASSELGTGDEKLFF

v_gene: TRBV7-9
d_gene: TRBD1
j_gene: TRBJ2-1
len: 16
abundance: -
CDR3nt: TGTGCCAGCAGCTTAACCACAGGGGGCGCGGGAAATGAGCAGTTCTTC
CDR3aa: CASSLTTGGAGNEQFF

v_gene: TRBV2
d_gene: TRBD1
j_gene: TRBJ1-4
len: 14
abundance: few
CDR3nt: TGTGCCAGCAGTGTGGACAGGGGGCATGAAAAACTGTTTTTT
CDR3aa: CASSVDRGHEKLFF

v_gene: TRBV7-2
d_gene: TRBD2
j_gene: TRBJ2-2
len: 16
abundance: -
CDR3nt: TGTGCCAGCAGCTTAGAACTAGCGGGACTCACCGGGGAGCTGTTTTTT
CDR3aa: CASSLELAGLTGELFF

v_gene: TRBV30
d_gene: -
j_gene: TRBJ2-3
len: 12
abundance: once
CDR3nt: TGTGCCTGGAGCCATAGCACAGATACGCAGTATTTT
CDR3aa: CAWSHSTDTQYF

v_gene: TRBV27
d_gene: TRBD2
j_gene: TRBJ2-3
len: 16
abundance: -
CDR3nt: TGTGCCAGCAGCTCCGGGATAGCGGGAGGGTGGAATACGCAGTATTTT
CDR3aa: CASSSGIAGGWNTQYF